This T cell receptor beta chain comes out of a study of regulatory T cells in long-lasting Graves disease. General study results and limits: Persistent Graves' patients showed less TCR diversity than newly diagnosed ones. Patients with persistent disease showed a bias toward TRBV28, TRBJ1-2 and TRBJ2-5. Sample size was small, which may have lowered accuracy.

This clonotype was seen at least ten times. Its antigen remains unknown. V was shortened by 3 bases and J by 5 bases, with 25 bases between the two germline ends. From germline, CDR1 is MDHEN and CDR2 SYDVKM. This CDR3 has 18 amino acids. The time point: persistent/refractory GD, antithyroid drugs over 5 years with positive TRAb. RNA extracted from PBMCs served as the sequencing template. Collection of peripheral blood (around 10 milliliters) was done using EDTA tubes. Arm-PCR of CDR3 regions and iRepertoire HTBI primers were used to build TCR beta libraries. TCRdb ran MiXCR on the multiplex PCR reads and lists one entry per CDR3 protein. The table includes 400,000 to 600,000 distinct CDR3 sequences, 20% to 25% detected once.

The chain joins TRBV28 to TRBJ2-5; weak D call: TRBD1 (5 bases). The sequencing used peripheral blood mononuclear cells (PBMCs), collected when the disease was refractory, from a patient treated with antithyroid drugs. The sequence came from a female donor with Graves disease. CDR3: CASSFPLGHFWWSETQYF. CDR3 in DNA: TGTGCCAGCAGTTTCCCCCTAGGACATTTTTGGTGGTCGGAGACCCAGTACTTC. Filled out from reference TRBV28 and TRBJ2-5, the complete variable domain reads DVKVTQSSRYLVKRTGEKVFLECVQDMDHENMFWYRQDPGLGLRLIYFSYDVKMKEKGDIPEGYSVSREKKERFSLILESASTNQTSMYLCASSFPLGHFWWSETQYFGPGTRLLVL.